These 5 T cell receptor beta chains were all obtained from the same sample, sequenced in a study of identical twins. TCRdb recomputed calls from the 5' RACE reads with MiXCR, one row per CDR3 protein. The table shows 420,000 or so distinct CDR3 sequences, with about 18% occurring only once. Sequencing was carried out using naive T cells sorted from blood. The source is a man aged 50 or older in good health.

The chain uses TRBV5-1 and TRBJ2-3; 7 nucleotides line up with TRBD1. The CDR3 totals 14 residues. With V trimmed by 7 bases and J by 0 bases, 5 bases remained unmatched. The germline V gene encodes CDR1 SGHRS and CDR2 YFSETQ. Written as DNA, the CDR3 is TGCGCCAGCCGAACGGGACAGAGCACAGATACGCAGTATTTT. It is translated as CASRTGQSTDTQYF. Based on the CDR3 plus reference TRBV5-1 and TRBJ2-3, the full variable domain is KAGVTQTPRYLIKTRGQQVTLSCSPISGHRSVSWYQQTPGQGLQFLFEYFSETQRNKGNFPGRFSGRQFSNSRSEMNVSTLELGDSALYLCASRTGQSTDTQYFGPGTRLTVL.

This clonotype has ten or more counts. The chain couples TRBV7-2 to TRBJ1-6; D possibly corresponds to TRBD1 (5 bases). V was trimmed by 1 base and J by 16 bases, leaving 8 bases between them. The germline gives CDR1 SGHTA, CDR2 FQGNSA. The CDR3 is made up of 11 amino acids. The CDR3 sequence is CASSLGGELHF. CDR3 DNA: TGTGCCAGCAGCTTAGGAGGGGAACTCCACTTT.

This clonotype was seen a few times. The chain couples TRBV20-1 to TRBJ2-7, with 7 bases identical to TRBD2. Germline assignment: CDR1 DFQATT and CDR2 SNEGSKA (reference sequence). The CDR3 contains 15 residues. Trimming cost V 6 bases and J 7 bases; bases outside gene matches: 18. This CDR3 reads CSATTQRLATREQYF. The DNA of the CDR3 is TGCAGTGCCACGACACAGAGACTAGCAACACGAGAGCAGTACTTC.

This chain connects TRBV7-2 to TRBJ2-5; 9 nucleotides align to TRBD2. CDR3 size: 14 residues. Germline V gene sequence: CDR1 SGHTA, CDR2 FQGNSA. V shed 4 bases and J 4 bases; nucleotides not matched to a gene: 4. The CDR3 loop reads CASSWGLARETQYF. The CDR3 bases are TGTGCCAGCAGCTGGGGACTAGCCAGAGAGACCCAGTACTTC.

Notes on this clonotype: Sequence at one end of the junction differs from germline and may be a read error. The chain has TRBV6-1 and TRBJ2-2; TRBD2 might be the D (6 bases). This CDR3 contains 14 residues. Per the germline V gene, CDR1 is MNHNS and CDR2 is SASEGT. The CDR3 loop is CSSRGGTNTGELFF. CDR3 DNA sequence: TGTTCCAGCAGAGGCGGGACGAACACCGGGGAGCTGTTTTTT.